Below, 10 T cell receptor beta chains from the same sample are listed, as sequenced in a study of blood T cell repertoires in COVID-19. Some clones are missing from TCRdb's copy, which holds only in-frame ones; the method was immunoSEQ multiplex PCR. The data hold 200,000 to 300,000 clones, with around 90% observed a single time. The material sequenced was peripheral blood. The receptors shown here come from a woman aged 55-69 years with COVID-19, enrolled during active disease.

Only one count was recorded for this clone. The genes are TRBV28 and TRBJ2-3, with 7 bases matching TRBD1. J was trimmed by 2 bases and V by 7 bases; bases with no gene match: 9. This CDR3 spans 15 amino acids. Per the germline V gene, CDR1 is MDHEN and CDR2 is SYDVKM. The CDR3 reads CASTPRQGLTDTQYF. Here the CDR3 DNA reads TGTGCCAGCACGCCAAGACAGGGTCTCACAGATACGCAGTATTTT.

The V gene is TRBV7-6, the J gene TRBJ1-3; 10 bases line up with TRBD1. With V trimmed by 4 bases and J by 4 bases, 4 bases remained unmatched. Germline V gene data show CDR1 as SGHVS and CDR2 as FNYEAQ. The CDR3 spans 15 residues. For the CDR3, the DNA is TGTGCCAGCAGCTCCGGGACAGGGGCCGGAAACACCATATATTTT. As protein: CASSSGTGAGNTIYF.

As DNA, the CDR3 is TGCGCCAGCAGCTCACGGACAGGGGTTTCCTACGAGCAGTACTTC. Translated: CASSSRTGVSYEQYF. The chain is built from TRBV5-1 and TRBJ2-7; 9 bases fit TRBD1. The V gene end was trimmed by 3 bases and the J gene end by 1 base; junction bases not matched to a gene: 5. Germline assignment: CDR1 SGHRS and CDR2 YFSETQ. The CDR3 covers 15 residues.

The chain has TRBV6-5 and TRBJ2-1, with D unclear. This CDR3 is built from 11 residues. Germline lookup yields CDR1 MNHEY and CDR2 SVGAGI. Trimming left V 6 bases short and J 5 bases short, with 5 bases between. For the CDR3, the DNA is TGTGCCAGCAGCCGTGACAATGAGCAGTTCTTC. It specifies CASSRDNEQFF.

The chain carries TRBV7-8 and TRBJ2-5, with a tentative D call TRBD2 (5 bases). V was shortened by 1 base and J by 4 bases, with 10 bases between the two germline ends. The germline gives CDR1 SGHVS, CDR2 FQNEAQ. CDR3 length equals 14 residues. CDR3 region: CASSLGTRGETQYF. DNA for the CDR3: TGTGCCAGCAGCTTAGGGACCCGGGGAGAGACCCAGTACTTC.

V usage is TRBV6-5 and J usage is TRBJ1-2; D not certain. The germline gives CDR1 MNHEY, CDR2 SVGAGI. The ends were cut back, 2 bases at V and 4 bases at J, with 17 bases in the middle. The CDR3 runs 16 residues. Written as DNA, the CDR3 is TGTGCCAGCAGTTACATATCCACTCTCGGCGGCTATGGCTACACCTTC. The encoded protein is CASSYISTLGGYGYTF.

This clone was seen a handful of times. Other DNA sequences of this sample code for an identical CDR3. V is TRBV10-3 and J is TRBJ2-7; 7 bases map to TRBD2. The V and J ends lost 8 bases and 5 bases, in that order; junction bases with no gene match: 12. Germline V lookup: CDR1 ENHRY, CDR2 SYGVKD. CDR3 length: 14 residues. As DNA, the CDR3 is TGTGCCATCTGGGCGGGGGTCCTCGCAGACGAGCAGTACTTC. Its protein product is CAIWAGVLADEQYF.

This chain joins TRBV24-1 and TRBJ2-5, with TRBD2 as a possible D gene (5 bases). The V gene's germline CDR1 is KGHDR and CDR2 SFDVKD. V lost 0 bases to trimming and J lost 2 bases, with 12 bases between them. The CDR3 extends over 16 amino acids. The CDR3 DNA sequence: TGTGCCACCAGTGATTTGGGCTACGGGAAACAAGAGACCCAGTACTTC. It specifies CATSDLGYGKQETQYF.

The gene calls are TRBV5-1 and TRBJ1-5; 7 nucleotides align to TRBD1. CDR3 length: 14 residues. V gave up 4 bases and J gave up 5 bases; unmatched junction bases: 6. Germline loops: CDR1 SGHRS, CDR2 YFSETQ. In DNA form, the CDR3 reads TGCGCCAGCAGCCCAGGACAGGATCATCAGCCCCAGCATTTT. Amino acid sequence: CASSPGQDHQPQHF.

The rearrangement links TRBV27 to TRBJ2-3; 9 positions match TRBD2. CDR3 length: 14 residues. V shed 4 bases, J shed 3 bases, and the junction held 2 bases outside the gene matches. The germline V gene has CDR1 MNHEY and CDR2 SMNVEV (reference sequence). The CDR3 nucleotides read TGTGCCAGCAGTTGGCTAGCGGGAACAGATACGCAGTATTTT. Translated, it gives CASSWLAGTDTQYF.